A single sample is the source of the 21 T cell receptor beta chains below, sequenced in a study of blood T cell repertoires in COVID-19. Produced via immunoSEQ multiplex PCR; TCRdb's table is partial and in-frame only. The sample has 140,000 to 150,000 clones; 80% to 90% are singletons. Sequences were obtained from peripheral blood. The source of these receptors is a human donor in a cohort sampled during active COVID-19.

V usage is TRBV7-6 and J usage is TRBJ2-1; D not certain. The germline V and J ends were trimmed by 2 bases and 0 bases, with 8 bases remaining between them. Germline CDR1 reads SGHVS; CDR2 reads FNYEAQ. This CDR3 has 15 residues. The CDR3: CASSLTVSSYNEQFF. The CDR3 coding sequence is TGTGCCAGCAGCTTAACTGTGAGCTCCTACAATGAGCAGTTCTTC. Filled out from reference TRBV7-6 and TRBJ2-1, the complete variable domain reads GAGVSQSPRYKVTKRGQDVALRCDPISGHVSLYWYRQALGQGPEFLTYFNYEAQQDKSGLPNDRFSAERPEGSISTLTIQRTEQRDSAMYRCASSLTVSSYNEQFFGPGTRLTVL.

This chain joins TRBV6-5 and TRBJ1-5, with 10 bases aligning to TRBD1. This CDR3 comprises 15 residues. The V gene's germline CDR1 is MNHEY and CDR2 SVGAGI. With V trimmed by 8 bases and J by 2 bases, 6 bases remained unmatched. The CDR3 reads CASLGQGHGNQPQHF. In nucleotides, the CDR3 is TGTGCCAGCTTGGGACAGGGGCATGGCAATCAGCCCCAGCATTTT.

V and J are TRBV5-6 and TRBJ1-2; 8 bases are a match to TRBD1. The germline V gene encodes CDR1 SGHDT and CDR2 YYEEEE. The V gene end was trimmed by 1 base and the J gene end by 5 bases; junction bases not matched to a gene: 7. The CDR3 is 15 amino acids. Here the CDR3 DNA reads TGTGCCAGCAGCTTGAGACAGGGGCCCCTTTATGGCTACACCTTC. As protein: CASSLRQGPLYGYTF.

The chain uses TRBV14 and TRBJ1-2; D call uncertain. The V end lost 2 bases, the J end lost 10 bases, and 11 bases lay between the germline ends. CDR3 length equals 12 residues. Looked up from germline, CDR1 is SGHDN and CDR2 is FVKESK. CDR3 sequence reads: CASSQLRRPYTF. The CDR3 coding sequence is TGTGCCAGCAGCCAACTCCGGCGGCCCTACACCTTC.

CDR3 in amino acids: CASSVGTTPGQPQHF. The CDR3 DNA is TGTGCCAGCAGCGTAGGGACAACCCCGGGTCAGCCCCAGCATTTT. V usage is TRBV9 and J usage is TRBJ1-5; perhaps TRBD1 as D (5 bases). In germline, CDR1 is SGDLS, CDR2 YYNGEE. V was pared by 0 bases and J by 6 bases, with 13 bases between. The CDR3 sequence is 15 residues long.

The chain has TRBV7-8 and TRBJ2-7, with 7 bases matching TRBD1. CDR1 and CDR2 (germline): SGHVS, FQNEAQ. After removal of 0 bases from V and 3 bases from J, the junction contained 2 bases not matched to a gene. The CDR3 extends over 14 amino acids. The CDR3 nucleotides read TGTGCCAGCAGCTTAGCAGACAGGGTCTACGAGCAGTACTTC. Protein: CASSLADRVYEQYF.

The V and J genes are TRBV10-3 and TRBJ2-3; 8 nucleotides agree with TRBD2. The J segment lost 5 bases and the V segment lost 5 bases, leaving 9 bases of the junction unmatched. This CDR3 is 15 amino acids long. Per the germline V gene, CDR1 is ENHRY and CDR2 is SYGVKD. The CDR3 here is CAISRISGGEDTQYF. CDR3 coding DNA: TGTGCCATCAGTCGTATCAGCGGGGGTGAAGATACGCAGTATTTT.

This sequence joins TRBV11-2 and TRBJ1-5; no reliable D call. CDR3 length equals 13 residues. Germline V gene lookup returns CDR1 SGHAT and CDR2 FQNNGV. V was shortened by 4 bases and J by 2 bases, with 6 bases between the two germline ends. CDR3 amino acids: CASSSGGNQPQHF. For the CDR3, the DNA is TGTGCCAGCAGCTCTGGAGGCAATCAGCCCCAGCATTTT.

This clone showed up just once. V gene TRBV7-2 combines with J gene TRBJ2-3; D gene unclear. Germline CDR1 is SGHTA and CDR2 is FQGNSA. V was shortened by 0 bases and J by 6 bases, with 7 bases between the two germline ends. This CDR3 spans 13 amino acids. CDR3 bases: TGTGCCAGCAGCTTAGCGTCAAGCGATACGCAGTATTTT. Protein product: CASSLASSDTQYF.

The J gene is TRBJ2-7, the V gene TRBV19; D is possibly TRBD1 (5 bases). CDR1 and CDR2 from the germline V gene are LNHDA and SQIVND (reference sequence). V gave up 1 base and J gave up 2 bases, with 9 bases separating them. This CDR3 region has 14 residues. The CDR3 sequence: CASSIGTGPYEQYF. The CDR3 DNA reads as TGTGCCAGTAGTATAGGAACAGGCCCCTACGAGCAGTACTTC. The whole variable domain, remainder taken from reference TRBV19 and TRBJ2-7, is DGGITQSPKYLFRKEGQNVTLSCEQNLNHDAMYWYRQDPGQGLRLIYYSQIVNDFQKGDIAEGYSVSREKKESFPLTVTSAQKNPTAFYLCASSIGTGPYEQYFGPGTRLTVT.

The V and J genes are TRBV11-1 and TRBJ2-7; D may be TRBD1 (6 bases). Trimming shortened V by 2 bases and J by 5 bases, and 13 bases separated the two germline ends. Germline CDR1 is SGHAT and CDR2 is FQDESV (reference sequence). This CDR3 is built from 14 residues. The CDR3 DNA follows: TGTGCCAGCAGCTTACAACAGGGCACCCACGAGCAGTACTTC. Translated: CASSLQQGTHEQYF.

The chain recombines TRBV12-5 with TRBJ1-5; 7 nucleotides align to TRBD1. Trimming cost V 5 bases and J 1 base; bases outside gene matches: 5. Looked up from germline, CDR1 is LGHNT and CDR2 is FRNRAP. The CDR3 has 15 amino acids. CDR3 nucleotides: TGTGCTAGTGGTACCGGACAGGCGAGCAATCAGCCCCAGCATTTT. It specifies CASGTGQASNQPQHF.

The J gene is TRBJ2-7, the V gene TRBV19; 7 bases are shared with TRBD1. The germline V gene has CDR1 LNHDA and CDR2 SQIVND (reference sequence). The V segment lost 7 bases and the J segment 5 bases; nucleotides outside the gene matches: 5. This CDR3 comprises 12 residues. The CDR3 DNA is TGTGCCAGTAACAACAGGGGCCACGAGCAGTACTTC. It is translated as CASNNRGHEQYF.

V is TRBV30 and J is TRBJ2-7; 8 nucleotides agree with TRBD2. Germline CDR1 is GTSNPN and CDR2 is SVGIG (reference sequence). V trimming: 3 bases; J trimming: 4 bases; junction bases outside the gene matches: 8. This CDR3 contains 14 residues. CDR3 residues: CAWRERGPFYEQYF. CDR3 DNA: TGTGCCTGGAGGGAGCGGGGGCCTTTTTACGAGCAGTACTTC.

The chain uses TRBV4-3 and TRBJ1-4; TRBD1 is a possible D gene (5 bases). The CDR3 runs 17 residues. The V and J ends lost 1 base and 8 bases respectively, with 20 bases between them. Germline V gene sequence: CDR1 LGHNA, CDR2 YSLEER. In DNA form, the CDR3 reads TGCGCCAGCAGCCAAGTTGAAGCAGGTGGGGCGAGGGAAAAACTGTTTTTT. It specifies CASSQVEAGGAREKLFF.

This chain uses TRBV2 with TRBJ2-7, with TRBD1 matching 9 bases. Germline V lookup: CDR1 SNHLY, CDR2 FYNNEI. Trimming took 6 bases from V and 2 from J; bases not matched to a gene: 5. This CDR3 contains 14 residues. CDR3 nucleotide sequence: TGTGCCAGCAGCCGGGACAGGGTCACCTACGAGCAGTACTTC. Encoded protein: CASSRDRVTYEQYF.

DNA for the CDR3: TGTGCCAGTAGTATAGAGGCGCGGGGCCAAGAGACCCAGTACTTC. As protein: CASSIEARGQETQYF. This chain uses TRBV19 with TRBJ2-5; TRBD2 is a possible D gene (6 bases). V lost 0 bases and J 1 base, leaving 9 bases between the germline ends. The CDR3 runs to 15 residues. Germline V CDR1 and CDR2: LNHDA, SQIVND (reference sequence).

The table lists this clone with a few counts. The rearrangement uses TRBV6-2 or TRBV6-3 and TRBJ1-3, with D perhaps matching TRBD1 (6 bases). Germline CDR1 MNHEY, CDR2 SVGEGT. The CDR3 sequence is 14 residues long. V was clipped by 6 bases and J by 3 bases, with 12 bases between them. The CDR3 DNA reads as TGTGCCAGCAGCATGACAGGTCTTGGAAACACCATATATTTT. Translating gives CASSMTGLGNTIYF.

The rearrangement links TRBV5-1 to TRBJ2-2; weak D call: TRBD1 (6 bases). The CDR3 loop spans 16 amino acids. Germline V gene data show CDR1 as SGHRS and CDR2 as YFSETQ. V gave up 0 bases and J gave up 3 bases, with 12 bases separating them. CDR3 protein: CASSLAGTSDTGELFF. DNA for the CDR3: TGCGCCAGCAGCTTGGCCGGGACATCGGACACCGGGGAGCTGTTTTTT.

The rearrangement links TRBV27 to TRBJ1-2; D gene uncertain. Per germline, CDR1 MNHEY and CDR2 SMNVEV (reference sequence). With 3 bases removed from V and 4 bases from J, the gap between germline ends came to 9 bases. This CDR3 comprises 13 residues. In DNA, the CDR3 is TGTGCCAGCAGTTTTGGCGGTGTCTATGGCTACACCTTC. Residues: CASSFGGVYGYTF.

This chain uses TRBV11-3 with TRBJ2-3, with TRBD2 matching 14 bases. The CDR3 totals 17 residues. Germline V gives CDR1 SGHNT, CDR2 YENEEA. Losses at the gene ends were 5 bases for V and 2 bases for J; bases not matched to a gene: 6. The CDR3 bases are TGTGCCAGCAGCATTAGGACTAGCGGGGGGCTCACAGATACGCAGTATTTT. Protein: CASSIRTSGGLTDTQYF.